A selection of T cell receptor beta chains follows, all from one sample in a study of STAT5B mutations in CD4+ large granular lymphocyte leukemia. Assay: immunoSEQ multiplex PCR; the TCRdb copy retains only in-frame clones and omits some. This table holds more than 20,000 clones, 80% to 85% found once. The sequencing input was CD4+ T cells from blood buffy coats. The receptors here all came from a human donor in good health. Both conserved end residues are part of each CDR3. The D gene is left open where the match is weak. The listing skips clone size in some rows; elsewhere it reads once, few, many or a size class.

clone size,V gene,D gene,J gene,CDR3 DNA,CDR3 protein
-,TRBV2,-,TRBJ1-6,TGTGCCAGCAGTGGGGGGGGGCTCGAAAATAATTCACCCCTCCACTTT,CASSGGGLENNSPLHF
once,TRBV28,TRBD1,TRBJ1-2,TGTGCCAGCAGTTTACCACAGGGGACAACGTACTTCTATGGCTACACCTTC,CASSLPQGTTYFYGYTF
-,TRBV5-8,-,TRBJ2-2,TGTGCCAGCAGCTTGGTCGCAGAACCTCGCCACACCGGGGAGCTGTTTTTT,CASSLVAEPRHTGELFF
-,TRBV11-3,-,TRBJ1-1,TGTGCCAGCAGCTTAGAAGGGGCGATGAACACTGAAGCTTTCTTT,CASSLEGAMNTEAFF
-,TRBV6-1,-,TRBJ2-3,TGTGCCAGCAGTGAAGCGGGACGGGGGAGCACAGATACGCAGTATTTT,CASSEAGRGSTDTQYF
-,TRBV5-1,-,TRBJ2-7,TGCGCCAGCAGCCCCGTCGGGTACAGCTCCTACGAGCAGTACTTC,CASSPVGYSSYEQYF
-,TRBV19,TRBD1,TRBJ2-5,TGTGCCAGTAAGAAGCTCGGGACAGGACAAGAGACCCAGTACTTC,CASKKLGTGQETQYF
-,TRBV5-1,-,TRBJ2-7,TGCGCCAGCAGCTCCCCGGGCCTTACCTACGAGCAGTACTTC,CASSSPGLTYEQYF
-,TRBV5-5,-,TRBJ1-2,TGTGCCAGCAGCTTAGGTCCAGATGGCGACTATGGCTACACCTTC,CASSLGPDGDYGYTF
-,TRBV18,-,TRBJ2-7,TGTGCCAGCTCACCCACGGCACCCAGCTCCTACGAGCAGTACTTC,CASSPTAPSSYEQYF
-,TRBV28,-,TRBJ2-3,TGTGCCAGCAGTCCCGGAGGCCCCTTGGATACGCAGTATTTT,CASSPGGPLDTQYF
-,TRBV4-3,-,TRBJ2-1,TGCGCCAGCAGACTCGACGGTAGCTCCTACAATGAGCAGTTCTTC,CASRLDGSSYNEQFF
-,TRBV11-2,-,TRBJ2-7,TGTGCCAGCAGCTTAGTCGGCAGGGAGGCCACCTACGAGCAGTACTTC,CASSLVGREATYEQYF
-,TRBV9,TRBD1,TRBJ1-4,TGTGCCAGCAGCCCCGCGACAGGGAGGGATAATGAAAAACTGTTTTTT,CASSPATGRDNEKLFF
-,TRBV4-3,-,TRBJ2-5,TGCGCCAGCAGCCAAGGATATCAAGAGACCCAGTACTTC,CASSQGYQETQYF
-,TRBV5-1,-,TRBJ2-5,TGCGCCAGCAGCGCCATCCAAGAGACCCAGTACTTC,CASSAIQETQYF
-,TRBV29-1,-,TRBJ2-3,TGCAGCGTTAGAAAGGGTACGGCAGGGGCATTAAATACGCAGTATTTT,CSVRKGTAGALNTQYF
-,TRBV10-2,TRBD2,TRBJ2-5,TGCGCCAGCAGTGACCCCATTAGGTTAGCGGGGGGTTCCCAAGAGACCCAGTACTTC,CASSDPIRLAGGSQETQYF
-,TRBV15,TRBD1,TRBJ2-5,TGTGCCACCAAGAATAGACAGGGAACCCAAGAGACCCAGTACTTC,CATKNRQGTQETQYF
-,TRBV2,-,TRBJ1-5,TGTGCCAGCAGCTGGGGATCTAATCAGCCCCAGCATTTT,CASSWGSNQPQHF
once,TRBV5-4,TRBD2,TRBJ2-3,TGTGCCAGCAGCTTATTGGCGGGGGACGGCCATACGCAGTATTTT,CASSLLAGDGHTQYF
once,TRBV19,-,TRBJ1-2,TGTGCCAGTAGAAAAGGGGGATCTGGTGGCTACACCTTC,CASRKGGSGGYTF
few,TRBV6-5,TRBD1,TRBJ1-2,TGTGCCAGCAGTTACCGTCCCGGGACAGAGAACTATGGCTACACCTTC,CASSYRPGTENYGYTF
-,TRBV19,-,TRBJ2-3,TGTGCCAGTAGTATAAAACGGATTAGCACAGATACGCAGTATTTT,CASSIKRISTDTQYF
-,TRBV11-3,-,TRBJ2-7,TGTGCCAGCAGCTCACGGGGCGAGCAGTACTTC,CASSSRGEQYF
once,TRBV19,-,TRBJ2-3,TGTGCCAGCACCCCCAGGGGTAACACAGATACGCAGTATTTT,CASTPRGNTDTQYF
-,TRBV27,TRBD1,TRBJ1-3,TGTGCCAGCAGCGACAGGGGGCCTGGAAACACCATATATTTT,CASSDRGPGNTIYF
-,TRBV4-2,-,TRBJ1-2,TGTGCCAGCAGCCAAGACTACGGCAGGGAGGGAGACTATGGCTACACCTTC,CASSQDYGREGDYGYTF
-,TRBV7-8,-,TRBJ1-4,TGTGCCAGCAGCTCAGTTCTTGAAAAACTGTTTTTT,CASSSVLEKLFF
-,TRBV28,-,TRBJ1-2,TGTGCCAGCAGCTCCCGCTATGGCTACACCTTC,CASSSRYGYTF
-,TRBV5-5,TRBD2,TRBJ2-5,TGTGCCAGCAGCGCGATGGGACTAGGGGGACAAGAGACCCAGTACTTC,CASSAMGLGGQETQYF
-,TRBV7-9,-,TRBJ1-4,TGTGCCAGCAGCCTAGGTCCTGATGAAAAACTGTTTTTT,CASSLGPDEKLFF
-,TRBV2,TRBD1,TRBJ1-1,TGTGCCAGCAGTTCGACAGGGATGAACACTGAAGCTTTCTTT,CASSSTGMNTEAFF
few,TRBV5-1,-,TRBJ1-1,TGCGCCAGCAGCCTAGTTCCGGGATTGAACACTGAAGCTTTCTTT,CASSLVPGLNTEAFF
once,TRBV6-4,-,TRBJ2-5,TGTGCCAGCAGTCGGACGGATCAAGAGACCCAGTACTTC,CASSRTDQETQYF
-,TRBV20-1,-,TRBJ2-7,TGCAGTGCTGGGCCACCCGACGAGCAGTACTTC,CSAGPPDEQYF
once,TRBV5-8,-,TRBJ2-7,TGTGCCAGCAGCAACCTCAGGAGCTCCTACGAGCAGTACTTC,CASSNLRSSYEQYF
few,TRBV6-1,TRBD1,TRBJ1-1,TGTGCCAGCACCTGGACAGGGCTAAACACTGAAGCTTTCTTT,CASTWTGLNTEAFF
-,TRBV19,TRBD2,TRBJ2-3,TGTGCCAGTACCCTCGGGACTAGCGGGACGGGGCAGTATTTT,CASTLGTSGTGQYF
few,TRBV5-4,TRBD2,TRBJ2-7,TGTGCCAGCAGCAACCGGATAGCGGGGTCTTACGAGCAGTACTTC,CASSNRIAGSYEQYF
-,TRBV6-1,-,TRBJ1-5,TGTGCCAGCAGTGGTGAGGGAGATCAGCCCCAGCATTTT,CASSGEGDQPQHF
-,TRBV6-4,-,TRBJ2-3,TGTGCCAGCAGCGGGGACTGGAACACTGGTACGCAGTATTTT,CASSGDWNTGTQYF
once,TRBV28,-,TRBJ2-2,TGTGCCAGCAGCTTAGGGGGAAGGGAGCTGTTTTTT,CASSLGGRELFF
-,TRBV5-5,-,TRBJ1-4,TGTGCCAGCACCCTGACAGAACTTAATGAAAAACTGTTTTTT,CASTLTELNEKLFF
-,TRBV11-3,-,TRBJ2-2,TGTGCCAGCAGCCCACCTGGCTCAGGGGGGGTCACCGGGGAGCTGTTTTTT,CASSPPGSGGVTGELFF
-,TRBV10-1,-,TRBJ2-1,TGCGCCAGCAGTGATATACAGGGTGACTACAATGAGCAGTTCTTC,CASSDIQGDYNEQFF
-,TRBV6-5,-,TRBJ2-7,TGTGCCAGCAGTCAGAACATGGACTACGAGCAGTACTTC,CASSQNMDYEQYF
-,TRBV4-2,-,TRBJ1-2,TGTGCCAGCAGCCAAGATACAACAGGGAGGGAGTATGGCTACACCTTC,CASSQDTTGREYGYTF
-,TRBV9,-,TRBJ1-4,TGTGCCAGCAGTTCCGAACGACCAGGGGTCTACGAAAAACTGTTTTTT,CASSSERPGVYEKLFF
-,TRBV2,TRBD1,TRBJ2-2,TGTGCCAGCCGGATCTCCGGGACAGGGAACACCGGGGAGCTGTTTTTT,CASRISGTGNTGELFF
-,TRBV6-5,-,TRBJ1-4,TGTGCCAGCAGTTACGGAGTGCCTCGGGCCAATGAAAAACTGTTTTTT,CASSYGVPRANEKLFF
-,TRBV7-2,-,TRBJ1-5,TGTGCCAGCAGCCCCGACTGGATTAGTCAGCCCCAGCATTTT,CASSPDWISQPQHF
-,TRBV28,TRBD1,TRBJ1-1,TGTGCCAGCAGTGGGGACAGGGTTGGTACTGAAGCTTTCTTT,CASSGDRVGTEAFF
-,TRBV5-4,TRBD1,TRBJ1-4,TGTGCCAGCAGCTTAAACAGGGACAGGGGTACAACTAATGAAAAACTGTTTTTT,CASSLNRDRGTTNEKLFF